This record looks at one T cell receptor beta chain sequence and its context. Its target is unknown. These data come from a study of shared clonotypes between healthy human individuals. Notes on the study in general: Sharing across four donors was highest in naive CD4 (around 5%) and lowest in memory CD8 (0.4%).

The repertoire was sequenced with immunoSEQ multiplex PCR; TCRdb's copy has only in-frame clones and lacks some. The data hold about 2.1 million clones, with about 94% observed a single time. The V and J ends lost 3 bases and 4 bases respectively, with 18 bases between them. This CDR3 comprises 16 residues. The germline V gene encodes CDR1 SGHTA and CDR2 FQGNSA. As defined, naive CD8 cells were CD45RO-negative and positively selected for CCR7, with terminally differentiated effector memory CD45RA+ cells excluded. This TCR came from a man younger than 35 in good health. Some clones in this sample may be carry-over from other donors' samples. The chain uses TRBV7-2 and TRBJ1-2; D is unclear. Input material: naive CD8+ T cells from PBMCs. CDR3: CASSFRDSLLLYGYTF. CDR3 coding DNA: TGTGCCAGCAGCTTCAGAGACTCTCTACTTCTCTATGGCTACACCTTC.